This T cell receptor (beta chain) was found in a study of metastatic and nonmetastatic thyroid tumors. Across the study: Patients with malignant and benign thyroid disease provided blood and tumor or nodule tissue, whose repertoires were compared.

Every patient underwent thyroid surgery untreated. Trimming removed 5 bases at V and 5 bases at J, with 19 bases between. Germline loops: CDR1 SGHDT, CDR2 YYEEEE. The length of the CDR3 is 15 residues. TCRdb used MiXCR to call clones anew from the PCR reads. The sample holds tens of thousands of clones; more than 20% are singletons and the top ten take over 2%. This clone was seen at least ten times. The source of this sequence is a female donor with papillary thyroid cancer or a benign thyroid nodule (not recorded which). Some clones in this sample may be carry-over from other donors' samples. The chain carries TRBV5-6 and TRBJ1-2, with D unresolved. Sequenced input: blood. The DNA for the CDR3 is TGTGCCAGCAGACCTATTACGGAGGGCCTATATGGCTACACCTTC. It translates to CASRPITEGLYGYTF.